This T cell receptor (beta chain) was captured by sequencing in a study of T cell responses to AZD1222 COVID-19 vaccine. Study-level background: Analyses pooled second doses at about 4 or about 12 weeks. Whole-study results and caveats: Repertoires in all cases were sampled only once the peak T cell response had passed. Reports indicate that nearly half of spike-specific TCRs are directed at unmutated variant regions.

Method: immunoSEQ multiplex PCR; TCRdb's copy keeps in-frame clones and lacks some. This table has approximately 120,000 clones, about 85% appearing once. Comments on this clone: What it binds is not known.

Germline CDR1 is MDHEN and CDR2 is SYDVKM. The CDR3 runs to 14 residues. With 7 bases removed from V and 10 bases from J, the gap between germline ends came to 17 bases. This sequence originates from an adult in good health. The gene calls are TRBV28 and TRBJ1-6; D may be TRBD1 (6 bases). This sample comprised peripheral blood, obtained on day 0 of AZD1222 vaccination. CDR3 DNA sequence: TGTGCCAGCACAGTCGGAACAGGGCGATCACCCCTCCACTTT. Translating gives CASTVGTGRSPLHF.